These 18 T cell receptor beta chains originate from one sample sequenced in a study of blood T cell repertoires in COVID-19. Libraries were prepared by immunoSEQ multiplex PCR; TCRdb keeps only in-frame clonotypes and omits some of them. Of about 200,000 clones in the sample, just over 85% were seen once. The sequenced sample consisted of peripheral blood. Receptors were obtained from a man aged 25 to 40 who had recovered from COVID-19.

This chain's CDR3 is CASSAAGQGNSPLHF. CDR3 bases: TGTGCCAGCAGTGCCGCCGGGCAGGGTAATTCACCCCTCCACTTT. This rearrangement joins TRBV25-1 to TRBJ1-6, with a weak D call TRBD1 (5 bases). CDR1 MGHDK and CDR2 SYGVNS come from the germline V gene. The CDR3 is made up of 15 amino acids. Trimming took 4 bases from V and 6 from J, leaving 13 bases between them.

J is TRBJ1-1 and V is TRBV6-5; no firm D call. V lost 0 bases to trimming and J lost 0 bases, with 8 bases between them. The length of the CDR3 is 15 residues. The germline V gene has CDR1 MNHEY and CDR2 SVGAGI. The CDR3 loop is CASSYSRAMNTEAFF. CDR3 nucleotide sequence: TGTGCCAGCAGTTACTCGAGGGCTATGAACACTGAAGCTTTCTTT.

J is TRBJ2-7 and V is TRBV4-1; 9 positions match TRBD2. Germline V gene sequence: CDR1 MGHRA, CDR2 YSYEKL. V lost 3 bases, J lost 0 bases, and 6 bases stayed unmatched. This CDR3 contains 16 residues. The DNA for the CDR3 is TGCGCCAGCAGCCACATGACTAGCGGACTCTCCTACGAGCAGTACTTC. The encoded protein is CASSHMTSGLSYEQYF.

This chain connects TRBV19 to TRBJ1-3, with 7 nucleotides matching TRBD1. Per germline, CDR1 LNHDA and CDR2 SQIVND (reference sequence). The CDR3 sequence is 14 residues long. The ends lost 5 bases at V and 0 bases at J; junction bases unmatched: 1. The DNA for the CDR3 is TGTGCCAGTAGTGGGACAGACTCTGGAAACACCATATATTTT. As protein: CASSGTDSGNTIYF.

The chain links TRBV11-2 to TRBJ2-7; D may be TRBD1 (6 bases). V shed 2 bases and J shed 2 bases, with 10 bases lying between them. This CDR3 is 14 amino acids long. Germline CDR1 and CDR2: SGHAT and FQNNGV. The CDR3 DNA sequence: TGTGCCAGCAGCTTACCGACAGGTCCCTACGAGCAGTACTTC. It specifies CASSLPTGPYEQYF.

This clone has only a few counts. The rearrangement joins TRBV19 to TRBJ1-1; D unresolved. CDR1 and CDR2 from the germline V gene are LNHDA and SQIVND (reference sequence). V lost 4 bases, J lost 3 bases, and 15 bases lay in between. The CDR3 has 15 amino acids. This CDR3 is CASSTSRRKYTEAFF. The CDR3 DNA is TGTGCCAGTAGTACCTCAAGGCGGAAGTACACTGAAGCTTTCTTT.

A few counts support this clone. V is TRBV11-2 and J is TRBJ1-6; tentatively, D is TRBD1 (5 bases). The CDR3 is made up of 14 amino acids. Germline V lookup: CDR1 SGHAT, CDR2 FQNNGV. V shed 1 base and J shed 5 bases, with 6 bases lying between them. CDR3 sequence: CASSLGQNNSPLHF. CDR3 nucleotides: TGTGCCAGCAGCTTAGGACAGAATAATTCACCCCTCCACTTT.

The genes are TRBV29-1 and TRBJ2-1, with 13 bases aligning to TRBD2. The CDR3 loop spans 14 amino acids. Germline loops: CDR1 SQVTM, CDR2 ANQGSEA. The junction had 0 bases not matched to a gene; V was cut back by 4 bases and J by 3 bases. CDR3 DNA sequence: TGCAGCGTTGGGACTAGCGGGGGCTACAATGAGCAGTTCTTC. Protein: CSVGTSGGYNEQFF.

J is TRBJ2-2 and V is TRBV4-1; 10 bases match TRBD1. Germline loops: CDR1 MGHRA, CDR2 YSYEKL. The V and J ends lost 5 bases and 4 bases, in that order; junction bases with no gene match: 10. CDR3 length equals 17 residues. In DNA, the CDR3 is TGCGCCAGCAGCGACCGGGACAGGGGACGGATCACCGGGGAGCTGTTTTTT. It translates to CASSDRDRGRITGELFF.

This clone was counted once. The V and J genes are TRBV14 and TRBJ1-4, with 8 bases fitting TRBD1. This CDR3 region has 18 residues. V lost 3 bases and J lost 8; bases outside the gene matches: 17. CDR1 is SGHDN, CDR2 FVKESK, per germline. CDR3 loop: CASSHGQVAGGLKEKLFF. The CDR3 DNA sequence: TGTGCCAGCAGCCATGGTCAGGTCGCAGGGGGCTTAAAGGAAAAACTGTTTTTT.

CDR3 DNA sequence: TGTGCCAGCTCACCTATCGGACGGGACATTCGCTACGAGCAGTACTTC. It codes for CASSPIGRDIRYEQYF. The chain joins TRBV18 to TRBJ2-7, with D possibly TRBD1 on 6 matching bases. The CDR3 length is 16 residues. From germline, CDR1 is KGHSH and CDR2 LQKENI. The V and J ends lost 3 bases and 3 bases respectively, with 18 bases between them. Filled out from reference TRBV18 and TRBJ2-7, the complete variable domain reads NAGVMQNPRHLVRRRGQEARLRCSPMKGHSHVYWYRQLPEEGLKFMVYLQKENIIDESGMPKERFSAEFPKEGPSILRIQQVVRGDSAAYFCASSPIGRDIRYEQYFGPGTRLTVT.

The V gene is TRBV12-5, the J gene TRBJ2-7, with TRBD1 identical over 7 bases. The CDR3 has 15 residues. Germline V CDR1 and CDR2: LGHNT, FRNRAP. Losses at the gene ends were 5 bases for V and 2 bases for J; bases not matched to a gene: 9. The CDR3 region is CASGAPGTEPYEQYF. CDR3 sequence (DNA): TGTGCTAGTGGTGCCCCCGGGACAGAGCCCTACGAGCAGTACTTC. Full variable domain (outside the CDR3, taken from reference TRBV12-5 and TRBJ2-7): DARVTQTPRHKVTEMGQEVTMRCQPILGHNTVFWYRQTMMQGLELLAYFRNRAPLDDSGMPKDRFSAEMPDATLATLKIQPSEPRDSAVYFCASGAPGTEPYEQYFGPGTRLTVT.

This chain joins TRBV7-2 and TRBJ2-2; unclear D gene. V shed 3 bases and J shed 4 bases, with 3 bases lying between them. The CDR3 has 12 amino acids. Germline CDR1 is SGHTA and CDR2 is FQGNSA. DNA of the CDR3: TGTGCCAGCAGCTTTCTCACCGGGGAGCTGTTTTTT. Its translation is CASSFLTGELFF.

V is TRBV11-2 and J is TRBJ2-1; TRBD2 matches 7 bases. J lost 9 bases, V lost 2 bases, and 4 bases had no gene match. CDR1 SGHAT and CDR2 FQNNGV come from the germline V gene. CDR3 length equals 13 residues. The CDR3 coding sequence is TGTGCCAGCAGCTTATGGGGAGGGAGTGAGCAGTTCTTC. Translated, it gives CASSLWGGSEQFF.

In this sample, this clone turned up a few times. The gene calls are TRBV28 and TRBJ1-5; a weak D match, TRBD1 (5 bases). The V and J ends lost 5 bases and 5 bases respectively, with 13 bases between them. Germline-derived CDR1 and CDR2 are MDHEN and SYDVKM. The CDR3 has 14 residues. The CDR3 sequence is CASSTTAPHQPQHF. The DNA of the CDR3 is TGTGCCAGCAGTACGACAGCGCCGCATCAGCCCCAGCATTTT.

This sequence joins TRBV27 and TRBJ2-7, with D possibly TRBD1 on 5 matching bases. Trimming removed 0 bases at V and 3 bases at J, with 15 bases between. Germline values: CDR1 MNHEY, CDR2 SMNVEV (reference sequence). The CDR3 is made up of 16 amino acids. The CDR3 sequence: CASSLSVSSRGYEQYF. CDR3 DNA: TGTGCCAGCAGTTTATCGGTTTCGTCAAGGGGCTACGAGCAGTACTTC.

This chain joins TRBV5-1 and TRBJ1-2, with D hard to call. V was pared by 2 bases and J by 4 bases, with 12 bases between. Germline CDR1 is SGHRS and CDR2 is YFSETQ. The CDR3 loop spans 14 amino acids. CDR3 coding DNA: TGCGCCAGCAGCTTTTTGGGTGGAGGCTATGGCTACACCTTC. This sequence encodes CASSFLGGGYGYTF.

The chain recombines TRBV29-1 with TRBJ1-1; D is ambiguous. V lost 4 bases and J 0 bases, leaving 6 bases between the germline ends. The CDR3 consists of 12 residues. Germline loops: CDR1 SQVTM, CDR2 ANQGSEA. The CDR3 bases are TGCAGCGTTGCCGGGGTGAACACTGAAGCTTTCTTT. Its protein is CSVAGVNTEAFF.